What follows is one T cell receptor (beta chain) and its context. Its antigen is currently unknown. The sample comes from a study of brain T cells in children with intractable seizures. Study-wide findings and caveats: Viral specificity was inferred only from CDR3 similarity; HCMV serostatus was unknown.

Libraries were prepared by immunoSEQ multiplex PCR; TCRdb keeps only in-frame clonotypes and omits some of them. This sample has tens of thousands of clones, with about 92% found just once. Sequencing was limited to surgery cases with top T cell transcript signatures in brain tissue. Pre-surgery treatment included at least one anti-epileptic drug. Sequencing used peripheral blood, obtained at surgery. The TCR sequence derives from a boy in the first two years of life with tuberous sclerosis and intractable seizures.

The CDR3, as DNA: TGTGCCAGCTCGCAGGGGCTAGCGGGAGCAGATACGCAGTATTTT. As protein: CASSQGLAGADTQYF. This sequence joins TRBV18 and TRBJ2-3, with 10 bases lining up with TRBD2. Losses at the gene ends were 6 bases for V and 4 bases for J; bases not matched to a gene: 7. Germline V lookup: CDR1 KGHSH, CDR2 LQKENI. CDR3 length: 15 residues.